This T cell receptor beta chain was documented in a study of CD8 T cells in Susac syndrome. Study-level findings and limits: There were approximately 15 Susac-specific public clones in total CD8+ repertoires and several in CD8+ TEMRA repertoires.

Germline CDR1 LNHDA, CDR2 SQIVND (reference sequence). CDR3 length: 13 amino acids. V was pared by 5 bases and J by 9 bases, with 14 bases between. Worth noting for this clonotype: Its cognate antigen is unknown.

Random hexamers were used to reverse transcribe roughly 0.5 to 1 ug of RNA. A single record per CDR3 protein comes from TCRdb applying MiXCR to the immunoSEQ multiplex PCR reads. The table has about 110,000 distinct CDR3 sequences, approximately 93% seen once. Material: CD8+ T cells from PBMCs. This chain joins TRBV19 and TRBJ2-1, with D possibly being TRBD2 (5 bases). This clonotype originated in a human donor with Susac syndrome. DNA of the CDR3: TGTGCCAGTAGTGTTGGACTTTCCCGTGAGCAGTTCTTC. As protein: CASSVGLSREQFF.